This record looks at one TCR beta chain sequence and its context. The antigen is undetermined. Only in-frame clones appear in the TCRdb table, and some are missing; sequencing was by immunoSEQ multiplex PCR. The data hold approximately 340,000 clones, with about 73% observed a single time. This sample is part of a study of shared clonotypes between healthy human individuals. Background on the study: A couple of women and three men aged 18 to 49 made up the donors.

The CDR3 spans 14 residues. V shed 5 bases and J shed 0 bases, with 8 bases lying between them. Germline CDR1 and CDR2: KGHSH and LQKENI. Study conclusions and caveats: Collection of samples was limited to blood; tissue repertoires likely differ. Roughly 5.3% of naive CD4 clonotypes were common to a handful of donors.

This clonotype originated in a man in his thirties or forties in good health. This chain links TRBV18 with TRBJ1-3; D unresolved. The specimen was memory CD4+ T cells sorted from blood. Subset of the sample: CD45RA-negative fraction. The chain's CDR3 is CASSDGNSGNTIYF. The CDR3 DNA reads as TGTGCCAGCTCAGACGGAAACTCTGGAAACACCATATATTTT. Variable domain in full (rest from reference TRBV18 and TRBJ1-3): NAGVMQNPRHLVRRRGQEARLRCSPMKGHSHVYWYRQLPEEGLKFMVYLQKENIIDESGMPKERFSAEFPKEGPSILRIQQVVRGDSAAYFCASSDGNSGNTIYFGEGSWLTVV.